What follows are 23 T cell receptor beta chains derived from one specimen sequenced in a study of spatial heterogeneity in lung cancer. Whole-study results and caveats: Mutation counts in tumors were tracked by counts of expanded intratumoral alpha and beta TCRs.

Time point given: sample taken at primary tumor resection. TCRdb reprocessed the 5' RACE reads via MiXCR and lists one record per CDR3 protein. Here the sample spans approximately 9,600 distinct CDR3 sequences, 9% to 15% being singletons. Their antigen targets remain unknown. The source material was lung tumor tissue, sampled at surgery. The receptors originated from a male donor with early-stage non-small cell lung cancer.

This clonotype qualifies as medium-sized. Because this beta chain is a stray read in a library intended to capture alpha chains, its abundance should not be given much weight. The V and J genes are TRBV30 and TRBJ1-2, with TRBD1 matching 9 bases. Per germline, CDR1 GTSNPN and CDR2 SVGIG (reference sequence). The CDR3 is 14 amino acids. Losses at the gene ends were 1 base for V and 8 bases for J; bases not matched to a gene: 8. The CDR3 loop is CAWSGGQGFRGYTF. The CDR3 DNA is TGTGCCTGGAGTGGGGGACAGGGTTTCCGAGGCTACACCTTC.

Concerning this clonotype: This beta chain is an unintended read in a library built for alpha chains; its size means little. The CDR3 is CSVYRGLNTGELFF. CDR3 nucleotide sequence: TGCAGCGTATACAGGGGTCTTAACACCGGGGAGCTGTTTTTT. This chain joins TRBV29-1 and TRBJ2-2; 7 positions agree with TRBD1. J gave up 2 bases and V 6 bases, and 6 bases lay outside the gene matches. This CDR3 comprises 14 residues. Per the germline V gene, CDR1 is SQVTM and CDR2 is ANQGSEA.

Comments on this clonotype: Little can be read into the size of this beta chain, an off-target read in a library designed for alpha chains. The gene calls are TRBV20-1 and TRBJ2-1; D may be TRBD1 (6 bases). CDR1 is DFQATT and CDR2 is SNEGSKA in the germline V gene (reference sequence). V was pared by 6 bases and J by 5 bases, with 17 bases between. CDR3 length equals 14 residues. The CDR3 coding sequence is TGCAGTGCCCCGCCCGGGACACTAAACAATGAGCAGTTCTTC. Protein sequence: CSAPPGTLNNEQFF.

This clonotype has at least ten counts. The library was designed around alpha chains, so this beta chain is a stray read whose abundance carries little weight. This sequence joins TRBV24-1 and TRBJ2-2; possible D gene TRBD1, 6 bases. V dropped 1 base and J dropped 4 bases, with 15 bases sitting between them. Germline assignment: CDR1 KGHDR and CDR2 SFDVKD. This CDR3 region has 17 residues. CDR3 residues: CATSDFWGPVGTGELFF. The DNA for the CDR3 is TGTGCCACCAGTGATTTCTGGGGGCCGGTGGGCACCGGGGAGCTGTTTTTT.

This clonotype was recorded many times. The size of this beta chain means little, since it is a stray read in a library made for alpha chains. V gene TRBV19 combines with J gene TRBJ2-7; 9 bases agree with TRBD1. Germline V gene sequence: CDR1 LNHDA, CDR2 SQIVND (reference sequence). The CDR3 extends over 14 amino acids. The V and J ends lost 4 bases and 3 bases, in that order; junction bases with no gene match: 4. The CDR3 reads CASSTWDRDYEQYF. In DNA, the CDR3 is TGTGCCAGTAGTACGTGGGACAGGGACTACGAGCAGTACTTC.

This clonotype is large by share. With the library built for alpha chains, this beta chain is off target and its frequency is not meaningful. J is TRBJ2-5 and V is TRBV2; TRBD2 agrees at 7 bases. J lost 2 bases, V lost 7 bases, and 10 bases had no gene match. This CDR3 region has 15 residues. Germline loops: CDR1 SNHLY, CDR2 FYNNEI. The CDR3 is CASIGYGTTQETQYF. The CDR3 DNA reads TGTGCCAGCATCGGGTACGGGACTACACAAGAGACCCAGTACTTC.

This clonotype was detected ten times or more. This beta chain came through as a stray read in a library set up for alpha chains, and its size says little. J is TRBJ1-5 and V is TRBV4-1; no reliable D call. V lost 4 bases and J lost 3, with 13 bases in between. Germline V gives CDR1 MGHRA, CDR2 YSYEKL. The CDR3 totals 15 residues. CDR3 sequence reads: CASSPEVLNNQPQHF. CDR3 sequence (DNA): TGCGCCAGCAGCCCGGAGGTCCTGAACAATCAGCCCCAGCATTTT.

This clonotype was seen only a few times. In a library made to pick up alpha chains, this beta chain is a stray read with a size that means little. The chain recombines TRBV20-1 with TRBJ1-5, with no clear D. Deletions cut 6 bases from V and 4 bases from J, with 16 bases between. The CDR3 sequence is 14 residues long. CDR1 is DFQATT and CDR2 is SNEGSKA in the germline V gene (reference sequence). The CDR3 DNA reads as TGCAGTGCCCCAGATAAGGGAATTAATCAGCCCCAGCATTTT. This encodes CSAPDKGINQPQHF.

By share of the sample, this clonotype is medium-sized. Found in a library prepared for alpha chains, this beta chain is an off-target read, and its abundance has little meaning. This rearrangement joins TRBV18 to TRBJ2-5; no definite D call. CDR3 length: 12 amino acids. The germline V and J ends were trimmed by 4 bases and 7 bases, with 10 bases remaining between them. Looked up from germline, CDR1 is KGHSH and CDR2 is LQKENI. Here the CDR3 reads CASSRSGGTQYF. In DNA, the CDR3 is TGTGCCAGCTCACGTTCGGGCGGGACCCAGTACTTC.

This clonotype was recorded once. Because this beta chain is a stray read in a library intended to capture alpha chains, its abundance should not be given much weight. The chain recombines TRBV3-1 with TRBJ2-1; D remains unclear. The CDR3 totals 13 residues. Germline assignment: CDR1 LGHDT and CDR2 YNNKEL (reference sequence). Trimming pared 4 bases from V and 7 bases from J, leaving 11 bases between. The chain's CDR3 is CASSRTWKNEQFF. CDR3 in DNA: TGTGCCAGCAGCCGAACCTGGAAGAATGAGCAGTTCTTC.

Relative to its sample, this clonotype is medium-sized. This beta chain is a stray sequence in a library constructed for alpha chains; its clone size is not meaningful. The CDR3 DNA reads TGCAGTGCCCTTGACAGGGCAGGTTCACCCCTCCACTTT. Translating it yields CSALDRAGSPLHF. This chain uses TRBV20-1 with TRBJ1-6; TRBD1 matches at 7 bases. The CDR3 loop spans 13 amino acids. V shed 6 bases and J 9 bases; nucleotides not matched to a gene: 8. Germline CDR1 is DFQATT and CDR2 is SNEGSKA (reference sequence).

This clonotype has ten or more counts. This beta chain slipped into a library made for alpha chains as a stray read, so its size is not meaningful. This chain joins TRBV6-5 and TRBJ2-7; D is tentatively TRBD1 or TRBD2 (5 bases each). CDR1 and CDR2 (germline): MNHEY, SVGAGI. There are 14 residues in the CDR3. Trimming removed 4 bases from V and 10 bases from J, with 20 bases in between. CDR3 nucleotides: TGTGCCAGCAGTTCCCGGACCGGGACCCCCGATCAGTACTTC. The encoded protein is CASSSRTGTPDQYF.

This clonotype has at least ten counts. With the library built for alpha chains, this beta chain is off target and its frequency is not meaningful. V usage is TRBV20-1 and J usage is TRBJ1-5, with TRBD1 matching 7 bases. Looked up from germline, CDR1 is DFQATT and CDR2 is SNEGSKA (reference sequence). This CDR3 has 12 residues. The V gene end was trimmed by 5 bases and the J gene end by 10 bases; junction bases not matched to a gene: 8. The CDR3 reads CSAQGGSNPQHF. CDR3 nucleotide sequence: TGCAGTGCTCAGGGGGGATCCAATCCCCAGCATTTT.

With regard to this clonotype: This beta chain lies outside the target of a library built for alpha chains; its clone size means little. The chain recombines TRBV6-5 with TRBJ2-7; 7 bases map to TRBD1. This CDR3 has 16 amino acids. V shed 5 bases, J shed 2 bases, and the junction held 12 bases outside the gene matches. In germline, CDR1 is MNHEY, CDR2 SVGAGI. CDR3 sequence reads: CASSQLVRDRPYEQYF. Here the CDR3 DNA reads TGTGCCAGCAGTCAGCTAGTCCGGGACAGACCCTACGAGCAGTACTTC.

This clonotype is medium-sized within its sample. In a library made to pick up alpha chains, this beta chain is a stray read with a size that means little. The chain employs TRBV20-1 and TRBJ2-2; D is possibly TRBD2 (5 bases). Trimming took 6 bases from V and 4 from J, leaving 15 bases between them. The CDR3 has 14 residues. Germline-derived CDR1 and CDR2 are DFQATT and SNEGSKA (reference sequence). CDR3 amino acids: CSARLLAGTGELFF. CDR3 DNA sequence: TGCAGTGCCCGTCTCCTAGCTGGCACCGGGGAGCTGTTTTTT.

This clonotype was seen at least ten times. The library was built for alpha chains, so this beta chain is an off-target read and its size means little. The rearrangement joins TRBV30 to TRBJ1-2; no reliable D call. CDR3 length: 14 residues. The V gene lost 3 bases and the J gene lost 1 base, with 12 bases spanning the gap. The germline gives CDR1 GTSNPN, CDR2 SVGIG (reference sequence). In DNA form, the CDR3 reads TGTGCCTGGAGAACCGACGGCGATAACTATGGCTACACCTTC. It is translated as CAWRTDGDNYGYTF.

As concerns this clonotype: This beta chain is off target for a library built for alpha chains, so its abundance means little. The V gene is TRBV11-1, the J gene TRBJ2-2, with TRBD2 matching over 7 bases. The CDR3 has 15 amino acids. The germline V gene has CDR1 SGHAT and CDR2 FQDESV (reference sequence). V gave up 4 bases and J gave up 0 bases; unmatched junction bases: 2. The chain's CDR3 is CASSSSGANTGELFF. The CDR3 coding sequence is TGTGCCAGCAGCTCGAGCGGGGCGAACACCGGGGAGCTGTTTTTT.

This clonotype was seen only a few times. A library prepared for alpha chains yielded this beta chain as an off-target read; its size is of little meaning. The gene calls are TRBV20-1 and TRBJ1-2; D is perhaps TRBD1 (6 bases). The CDR3 consists of 15 residues. Trimming cost V 3 bases and J 1 base, with 15 bases left between them. CDR1 DFQATT and CDR2 SNEGSKA come from the germline V gene (reference sequence). CDR3 nucleotide sequence: TGCAGTGCTAGGTGGAGCAGGGGCTATAACTATGGCTACACCTTC. This encodes CSARWSRGYNYGYTF.

With regard to this clonotype: This beta chain came through as a stray read in a library set up for alpha chains, and its size says little. V gene TRBV18 combines with J gene TRBJ2-3, with D tentatively TRBD2 (6 bases). From germline, CDR1 is KGHSH and CDR2 LQKENI. The length of the CDR3 is 17 residues. The V end lost 1 base, the J end lost 6 bases, and 20 bases lay between the germline ends. CDR3 nucleotides: TGTGCCAGCTCACCACTCAACGCGGGGTCCAGCATGGATACGCAGTATTTT. This translates into CASSPLNAGSSMDTQYF.

This clonotype appeared many times. Since the library was made to target alpha chains, this beta chain is a stray read and its abundance is not meaningful. This chain uses TRBV6-1 with TRBJ2-7; TRBD1 agrees at 7 bases. Per germline, CDR1 MNHNS and CDR2 SASEGT. The CDR3 is 14 amino acids. The ends lost 2 bases at V and 4 bases at J; junction bases unmatched: 5. The CDR3 sequence is CASSEIPTGYEQYF. In nucleotides, the CDR3 is TGTGCCAGCAGTGAAATTCCGACAGGGTACGAGCAGTACTTC.

Regarding this clonotype: This beta chain appears as a stray read in a library generated for alpha chains; its size is not informative. The chain is built from TRBV7-2 and TRBJ1-5; TRBD1 matches at 7 bases. The CDR3 is 14 amino acids. The germline gives CDR1 SGHTA, CDR2 FQGNSA. Unmatched junction bases numbered 7, after V lost 4 bases and J lost 7 bases. The CDR3 sequence is CASSSGTERQPQHF. The DNA for the CDR3 is TGTGCCAGCAGCTCCGGGACAGAACGGCAGCCCCAGCATTTT.

Sample share makes this clonotype medium-sized (0.01 to 0.1%). Because the library targeted alpha chains, this beta chain is an off-target read whose size means little. The chain is built from TRBV4-1 and TRBJ2-1; TRBD2 aligns across 7 bases. Germline trimming cut 1 base from V and 4 bases from J; bases unmatched to any gene: 4. Germline V gene sequence: CDR1 MGHRA, CDR2 YSYEKL. The CDR3 loop spans 15 amino acids. CDR3 region: CASSQVWEGYNEQFF. CDR3 DNA: TGCGCCAGCAGCCAAGTGTGGGAGGGGTACAATGAGCAGTTCTTC.

This clonotype was recorded only once. The size of this beta chain means little, since it is a stray read in a library made for alpha chains. This sequence joins TRBV5-1 and TRBJ2-7; perhaps TRBD1 as D (6 bases). V lost 2 bases and J 0 bases, leaving 15 bases between the germline ends. The CDR3 runs 16 residues. Germline V gene sequence: CDR1 SGHRS, CDR2 YFSETQ. CDR3 amino acids: CASSFVGQPVSYEQYF. As DNA, the CDR3 is TGCGCCAGCAGCTTTGTTGGACAGCCAGTCTCCTACGAGCAGTACTTC.